Here is one T cell receptor beta chain with its context. Its antigen is as yet unknown. The sample originates from a study of regulatory T cells in long-lasting Graves disease. Regarding the study as a whole: New patients shared about a thousand public clonotypes, fewer than the roughly 2,700 shared by persistent patients. The sample size was small, and this may have reduced accuracy.

Time point meaning: newly diagnosed GD, antithyroid drugs for less than 3 months. The TCR library was made from RNA that had been extracted from PBMCs in TRIzol. Germline assignment: CDR1 MGHRA and CDR2 YSYEKL. The CDR3 spans 14 residues. Trimming removed 5 bases from V and 1 base from J, with 12 bases in between. Arm-PCR of CDR3 regions with iRepertoire HTBI primers generated TCR beta libraries. TCRdb used MiXCR to reprocess the multiplex PCR reads, holding one entry per CDR3 protein. Among 400,000 to 500,000 distinct CDR3 sequences listed, less than 20% were seen once. These same records also appear under a second study, on T cells in Graves' hyperthyroidism and ophthalmopathy. From that paper: When the TCR CDR3 underwent first-round RT-PCR, the HTBI primer set was used.

This chain links TRBV4-1 with TRBJ2-7; D possibly corresponds to TRBD2 (6 bases). The TCR was taken from a woman aged 18-29 years with Graves disease. The sequencing here drew on peripheral blood mononuclear cells (PBMCs), taken at new diagnosis, from a patient treated with antithyroid drugs. The CDR3 reads CASSWRDRSYEQYF. The CDR3 DNA is TGCGCCAGCAGCTGGCGGGATAGGTCCTACGAGCAGTACTTC.